This TCR beta chain came from a study of CD8 T cells in Susac syndrome. The RNA, about 0.45 to 1 ug, was put through reverse transcription using random hexamers. In TCRdb, the immunoSEQ multiplex PCR reads were re-called with MiXCR into one record per CDR3 protein. The sample shows 330,000 or so distinct CDR3 sequences, over 75% of them seen only once. This CDR3 region has 12 residues. Between the trimmed V and J ends, which lost 8 bases and 2 bases, there was a span of 9 bases. In germline, CDR1 is SNHLY, CDR2 FYNNEI. The receptor was derived from a human donor with multiple sclerosis. This sequence joins TRBV2 and TRBJ1-2; no reliable D call. The specimen sequenced was CD8+ T cells from PBMCs. Written as DNA, the CDR3 is TGTGCCAGCGGGGTCGGGAACTATGGCTACACCTTC. Translated, it gives CASGVGNYGYTF. Variable domain in full (rest from reference TRBV2 and TRBJ1-2): EPEVTQTPSHQVTQMGQEVILRCVPISNHLYFYWYRQILGQKVEFLVSFYNNEISEKSEIFDDQFSVERPDGSNFTLKIRSTKLEDSAMYFCASGVGNYGYTFGSGTRLTVV.